The 25 T cell receptor beta chains listed next were all sequenced from one sample in a study of blood T cell repertoires in COVID-19. Some clones are missing from TCRdb's copy, which holds only in-frame ones; the method was immunoSEQ multiplex PCR. This sample has about 200,000 clones, with about 88% found just once. Material for sequencing was peripheral blood. These receptors all stem from a human donor in a cohort sampled during active COVID-19.

The rearrangement joins TRBV5-1 to TRBJ1-2; D possibly corresponds to TRBD1 (5 bases). Trimming removed 0 bases at V and 0 bases at J, with 6 bases between. The CDR3 spans 14 residues. Germline CDR1 and CDR2: SGHRS and YFSETQ. CDR3 sequence reads: CASSLGQPNYGYTF. CDR3 DNA: TGCGCCAGCAGCTTGGGACAGCCTAACTATGGCTACACCTTC.

V is TRBV29-1 and J is TRBJ2-7, with 11 bases fitting TRBD1. Losses at the gene ends were 5 bases for V and 6 bases for J; bases not matched to a gene: 6. The CDR3 has 13 residues. Looked up from germline, CDR1 is SQVTM and CDR2 is ANQGSEA. DNA for the CDR3: TGCAGCGTTCTGCCTGGGACAGGGGGCGAGCAGTACTTC. It is translated as CSVLPGTGGEQYF.

The chain uses TRBV6-1 and TRBJ2-6; the D gene is possibly TRBD1 (6 bases). Trimming cost V 1 base and J 3 bases, with 10 bases left between them. CDR1 is MNHNS, CDR2 SASEGT, per germline. The CDR3 is 16 residues long. CDR3 sequence: CASSEETGNGANVLTF. CDR3 coding DNA: TGTGCCAGCAGTGAAGAAACAGGGAATGGGGCCAACGTCCTGACTTTC.

This clone showed up just once. V is TRBV5-1 and J is TRBJ1-4; D remains ambiguous. V was trimmed by 5 bases and J by 0 bases, leaving 5 bases between them. Germline V gene data show CDR1 as SGHRS and CDR2 as YFSETQ. The CDR3 is 13 amino acids. This CDR3 reads CASRESTNEKLFF. In nucleotides, the CDR3 is TGCGCCAGCAGAGAGTCAACTAATGAAAAACTGTTTTTT.

The V and J genes are TRBV6-5 and TRBJ2-5, with D unclear. Germline assignment: CDR1 MNHEY and CDR2 SVGAGI. V was trimmed by 6 bases and J by 3 bases, leaving 11 bases between them. CDR3 length: 13 amino acids. CDR3 nucleotides: TGTGCCAGCAGGGTTTCCCTAAAAGAGACCCAGTACTTC. Amino acid sequence: CASRVSLKETQYF.

Only one count was recorded for this clone. V and J are TRBV3-1 (or the pseudogene TRBV3-2) and TRBJ2-5, with a weak D call TRBD2 (6 bases). The germline gives CDR1 LGHDT, CDR2 YNNKEL (reference sequence). With 4 bases removed from V and 0 bases from J, the gap between germline ends came to 9 bases. The CDR3 runs to 14 residues. The CDR3 DNA reads as TGTGCCAGCAGCCCCCGGAGGGACCAAGAGACCCAGTACTTC. Translating it yields CASSPRRDQETQYF.

The V gene is TRBV13, the J gene TRBJ2-2; 7 bases map to TRBD1. CDR1 PRHDT and CDR2 FYEKMQ come from the germline V gene (reference sequence). CDR3 length: 16 residues. The V and J ends lost 1 base and 1 base, in that order; junction bases with no gene match: 3. The CDR3 reads CASSLERTGNTGELFF. CDR3 sequence (DNA): TGTGCCAGCAGCTTAGAGCGGACAGGGAACACCGGGGAGCTGTTTTTT.

This clone was observed a few times. The chain recombines TRBV18 with TRBJ1-2, with 12 positions matching TRBD1. After removal of 3 bases from V and 10 bases from J, the junction contained 3 bases not matched to a gene. Germline V lookup: CDR1 KGHSH, CDR2 LQKENI. The CDR3 runs to 13 residues. CDR3 sequence reads: CASSPGTGGIYTF. DNA for the CDR3: TGTGCCAGCTCACCGGGGACAGGGGGCATCTACACCTTC.

This chain links TRBV11-2 with TRBJ1-4; D gene unclear. Trimming left V 5 bases short and J 7 bases short, with 14 bases between. Per the germline V gene, CDR1 is SGHAT and CDR2 is FQNNGV. The CDR3 spans 14 residues. The CDR3 reads CASSNPTSSEKLFF. The CDR3 DNA follows: TGTGCCAGCAGCAACCCGACATCCTCTGAAAAACTGTTTTTT.

The chain joins TRBV9 to TRBJ2-1; weak D call: TRBD2 (5 bases). The V end was cut by 0 bases, the J end by 7 bases, with 8 bases between. Germline loops: CDR1 SGDLS, CDR2 YYNGEE. This CDR3 contains 13 residues. The CDR3 sequence: CASSVASLNEQFF. The CDR3 region has the DNA TGTGCCAGCAGCGTAGCTAGCCTGAATGAGCAGTTCTTC. The full variable domain, rest sourced from reference TRBV9 and TRBJ2-1, is DSGVTQTPKHLITATGQRVTLRCSPRSGDLSVYWYQQSLDQGLQFLIQYYNGEERAKGNILERFSAQQFPDLHSELNLSSLELGDSALYFCASSVASLNEQFFGPGTRLTVL.

The rearrangement joins TRBV7-9 to TRBJ2-3; D is undetermined. This CDR3 has 15 residues. Germline V gene data show CDR1 as SEHNR and CDR2 as FQNEAQ (reference sequence). V was trimmed by 1 base and J by 0 bases, leaving 8 bases between them. Written as DNA, the CDR3 is TGTGCCAGCAGCTTAGGTCTTCCTAGCACAGATACGCAGTATTTT. This codes for CASSLGLPSTDTQYF.

The chain uses TRBV3-1 (or the pseudogene TRBV3-2) and TRBJ2-1; a possible D gene is TRBD2 (6 bases). The CDR3 sequence is 16 residues long. Germline V lookup: CDR1 LGHDT, CDR2 YNNKEL (reference sequence). Trimming left V 1 base short and J 6 bases short, with 16 bases between. The CDR3 bases are TGTGCCAGCAGCCAAGTCCCCGGCGGGGTTCGCAATGAGCAGTTCTTC. Its translation is CASSQVPGGVRNEQFF.

The genes are TRBV28 and TRBJ2-1; 7 bases agree with TRBD2. Trimming at V came to 7 bases and at J to 8 bases, leaving 17 bases not matched to a gene. The CDR3 is 16 residues long. In germline, CDR1 is MDHEN, CDR2 SYDVKM. CDR3 region: CASISSLGGSAHEQFF. Written as DNA, the CDR3 is TGTGCCAGCATCTCATCCTTGGGCGGGAGCGCGCATGAGCAGTTCTTC.

The V and J genes are TRBV7-2 and TRBJ2-5; D is unclear. Germline CDR1 reads SGHTA; CDR2 reads FQGNSA. V was clipped by 5 bases and J by 2 bases, with 3 bases between them. This CDR3 spans 11 amino acids. The CDR3 sequence is CASSPQETQYF. The DNA for the CDR3 is TGTGCCAGCAGCCCTCAAGAGACCCAGTACTTC.

The V and J genes are TRBV27 and TRBJ1-2, with TRBD1 identical over 8 bases. Trimming cost V 6 bases and J 4 bases; bases outside gene matches: 13. The CDR3 has 16 residues. Germline V lookup: CDR1 MNHEY, CDR2 SMNVEV (reference sequence). CDR3 DNA: TGTGCCAGCAGCCCTTTAACCCCAACAGGGGGCTATGGCTACACCTTC. This sequence encodes CASSPLTPTGGYGYTF.

The J gene is TRBJ1-5, the V gene TRBV10-2, with D perhaps TRBD1 (5 bases). Germline CDR1 WSHSY, CDR2 SAAADI. The ends were cut back, 7 bases at V and 2 bases at J, with 12 bases in the middle. There are 14 residues in the CDR3. The CDR3 is CASTGTNRNQPQHF. The CDR3 nucleotides read TGCGCCAGCACGGGGACTAATCGCAATCAGCCCCAGCATTTT.

The chain combines TRBV11-2 with TRBJ2-1; 13 bases are shared with TRBD2. The CDR3 spans 15 residues. Germline CDR1 SGHAT, CDR2 FQNNGV. V was clipped by 6 bases and J by 6 bases; unmatched bases: 5. The CDR3 sequence: CASSPTSGRPNEQFF. In nucleotides, the CDR3 is TGTGCCAGCAGTCCGACTAGCGGGAGGCCCAATGAGCAGTTCTTC. The whole variable domain, remainder taken from reference TRBV11-2 and TRBJ2-1, is EAGVAQSPRYKIIEKRQSVAFWCNPISGHATLYWYQQILGQGPKLLIQFQNNGVVDDSQLPKDRFSAERLKGVDSTLKIQPAKLEDSAVYLCASSPTSGRPNEQFFGPGTRLTVL.

For this clone: The identical CDR3 is also encoded by other nucleotide sequences in the sample. This chain joins TRBV7-2 and TRBJ2-7, with TRBD1 matching over 10 bases. The V and J ends lost 5 bases and 2 bases, in that order; junction bases with no gene match: 3. CDR1 is SGHTA, CDR2 FQGNSA, per germline. The CDR3 is 14 residues long. The CDR3 protein is CASSLGQGAYEQYF. CDR3 bases: TGTGCCAGCAGCCTCGGACAGGGGGCCTACGAGCAGTACTTC. Filled out from reference TRBV7-2 and TRBJ2-7, the complete variable domain reads GAGVSQSPSNKVTEKGKDVELRCDPISGHTALYWYRQSLGQGLEFLIYFQGNSAPDKSGLPSDRFSAERTGGSVSTLTIQRTQQEDSAVYLCASSLGQGAYEQYFGPGTRLTVT.

The chain carries TRBV7-9 and TRBJ1-6; TRBD1 might be the D (5 bases). The length of the CDR3 is 15 residues. Germline CDR1 is SEHNR and CDR2 is FQNEAQ (reference sequence). Trimming removed 0 bases from V and 6 bases from J, with 9 bases in between. The CDR3 loop reads CASSLAGAGNSPLHF. The CDR3, as DNA: TGTGCCAGCAGCTTAGCAGGGGCTGGTAATTCACCCCTCCACTTT.

The chain recombines TRBV10-3 with TRBJ2-1; possible D gene TRBD2, 6 bases. The V end was cut by 8 bases, the J end by 5 bases, with 16 bases between. The CDR3 has 14 amino acids. Germline CDR1 reads ENHRY; CDR2 reads SYGVKD. As DNA, the CDR3 is TGTGCCATCCTGGAGGGGCGAGGGAACAATGAGCAGTTCTTC. The encoded protein is CAILEGRGNNEQFF.

V and J are TRBV9 and TRBJ2-3, with a possible D match to TRBD2 (6 bases). This CDR3 is built from 16 residues. The germline V gene has CDR1 SGDLS and CDR2 YYNGEE. Deletions cut 0 bases from V and 9 bases from J, with 20 bases between. CDR3 sequence reads: CASSVGELPGVGTQYF. CDR3 in DNA: TGTGCCAGCAGCGTAGGGGAACTTCCGGGAGTGGGAACGCAGTATTTT.

This chain joins TRBV5-4 and TRBJ1-2; a weak D match, TRBD1 (6 bases). The V end lost 0 bases, the J end lost 0 bases, and 18 bases lay between the germline ends. Per the germline V gene, CDR1 is SGHNT and CDR2 is YYREEE (reference sequence). This CDR3 region has 18 residues. The CDR3 here is CASSLGQGLYSTNYGYTF. CDR3 DNA sequence: TGTGCCAGCAGCTTGGGGCAGGGGCTATATTCTACTAACTATGGCTACACCTTC.

The CDR3 DNA reads TGTGCCACCAGCAGAGGGGAGACTAGCGGGAGCCGCCAAGAGACCCAGTACTTC. Translating gives CATSRGETSGSRQETQYF. This chain joins TRBV15 and TRBJ2-5; TRBD2 agrees at 12 bases. The CDR3 spans 18 residues. V lost 1 base, J lost 1 base, and 7 bases stayed unmatched. Per germline, CDR1 LNHNV and CDR2 YYDKDF (reference sequence).

This clone was seen only once. This chain joins TRBV6-5 and TRBJ1-2; D not certain. The length of the CDR3 is 15 residues. The V gene lost 6 bases and the J gene lost 0 bases, with 14 bases spanning the gap. The germline V gene has CDR1 MNHEY and CDR2 SVGAGI. Written as DNA, the CDR3 is TGTGCCAGCAGCCGGAGTTCTACGGCTAACTATGGCTACACCTTC. Translation gives CASSRSSTANYGYTF.

The chain joins TRBV30 to TRBJ1-1, with D perhaps TRBD1 (5 bases). V lost 2 bases and J lost 0, with 13 bases in between. Germline values: CDR1 GTSNPN, CDR2 SVGIG (reference sequence). This CDR3 is built from 15 residues. The CDR3 sequence is CAWSSGGIMNTEAFF. The CDR3 nucleotides are TGTGCCTGGAGTTCGGGGGGTATAATGAACACTGAAGCTTTCTTT.